Below, one T cell receptor beta chain is given with its context. Its antigen is not identified. This sample was taken from a study of blood T cells in healthy people across ages. Study results and caveats: Both naive CD4+ cell counts and diversity were greater in long-lived donors than in aged donors.

Primers used in a second PCR of roughly 6 to 12 cycles were a sample-barcoded 5' primer and a J-beta primer mix. Tagging of each cDNA molecule was performed by a template-switch adaptor with 12 random nucleotides. TCRdb independently ran MiXCR on the 5' RACE reads; one entry per CDR3 protein. Seen here are just under 750,000 distinct CDR3 sequences, about a fifth observed once, and the top ten hold about 22%. CDR1 and CDR2 from the germline V gene are KGHSH and LQKENI. This CDR3 region has 16 residues. With 1 base removed from V and 3 bases from J, the gap between germline ends came to 12 bases. This TCR derives from a man aged 65 to 85 in good health. This chain links TRBV18 with TRBJ1-4; D call uncertain. Specimen: blood. In DNA, the CDR3 is TGTGCCAGCTCACCACTACAGCCGTTGGCTAATGAAAAACTGTTTTTT. Its translation is CASSPLQPLANEKLFF.